This T cell receptor beta chain came from a study of cytomegalovirus exposure and HLA in healthy donors. V was shortened by 7 bases and J by 7 bases, with 8 bases between the two germline ends. This CDR3 has 11 residues. The germline V gene encodes CDR1 MNHEY and CDR2 SMNVEV (reference sequence). Study results and limitations: Because they were indistinguishable, some V segments, including TRBV6-2 and TRBV6-3, were excluded. Later analysis suggested links between common viral pathogens and several top significant clusters. It was in a later analysis that TCR association rates were seen to vary by HLA locus, highest for DRB1 and lowest for HLA-C.

PCR involved 60 Vbeta and 13 Jbeta primers. Assay used: immunoSEQ multiplex PCR; TCRdb lists only in-frame clones, some missing. The sample consists of under 250,000 clones, 81% of them appearing once. A remark on this clone: What it binds is unknown.

Material for sequencing was PBMCs. This receptor was taken from a woman aged 55 to 70 in good health and CMV-seropositive. The chain is built from TRBV27 and TRBJ2-1; D might be TRBD2 (6 bases). In DNA, the CDR3 is TGTGCCAGCACAGGAGGGAATGAGCAGTTCTTC. Amino acids: CASTGGNEQFF.